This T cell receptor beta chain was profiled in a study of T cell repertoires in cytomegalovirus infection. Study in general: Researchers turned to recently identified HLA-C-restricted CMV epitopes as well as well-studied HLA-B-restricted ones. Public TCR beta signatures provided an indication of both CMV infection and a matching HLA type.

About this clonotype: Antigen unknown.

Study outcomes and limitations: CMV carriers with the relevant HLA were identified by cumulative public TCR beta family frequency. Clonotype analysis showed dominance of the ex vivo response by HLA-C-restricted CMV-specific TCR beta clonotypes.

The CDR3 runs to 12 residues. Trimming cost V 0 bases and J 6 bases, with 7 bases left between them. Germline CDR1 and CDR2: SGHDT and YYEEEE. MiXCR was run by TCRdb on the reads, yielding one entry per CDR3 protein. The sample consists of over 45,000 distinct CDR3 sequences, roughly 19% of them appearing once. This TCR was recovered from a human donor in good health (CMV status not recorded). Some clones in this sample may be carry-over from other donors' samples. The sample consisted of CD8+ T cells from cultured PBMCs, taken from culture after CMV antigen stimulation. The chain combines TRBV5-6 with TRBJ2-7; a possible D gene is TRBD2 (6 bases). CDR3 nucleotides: TGTGCCAGCAGCTTGGAGGGACTCGAGCAGTACTTC. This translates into CASSLEGLEQYF.